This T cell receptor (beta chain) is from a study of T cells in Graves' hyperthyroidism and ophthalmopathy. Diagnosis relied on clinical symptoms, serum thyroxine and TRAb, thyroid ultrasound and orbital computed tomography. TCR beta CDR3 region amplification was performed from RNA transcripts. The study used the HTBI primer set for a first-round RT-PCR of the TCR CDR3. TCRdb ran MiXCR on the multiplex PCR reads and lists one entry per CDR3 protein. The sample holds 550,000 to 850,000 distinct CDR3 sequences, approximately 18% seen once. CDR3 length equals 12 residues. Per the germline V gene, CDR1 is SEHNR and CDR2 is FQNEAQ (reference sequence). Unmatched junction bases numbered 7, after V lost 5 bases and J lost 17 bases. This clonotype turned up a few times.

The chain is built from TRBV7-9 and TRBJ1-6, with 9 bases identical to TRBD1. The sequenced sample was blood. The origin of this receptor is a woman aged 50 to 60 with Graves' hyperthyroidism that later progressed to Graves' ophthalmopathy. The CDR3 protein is CASSQLTGGIHF. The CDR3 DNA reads TGTGCCAGCAGCCAGTTAACAGGGGGCATCCACTTT.